A single sample gave rise to the 19 T cell receptor beta chains below, sequenced in a study of T cells expressing NK-cell markers. TCRdb re-called the 5' RACE reads; every CDR3 protein appears as one record, without DNA. The listing records about 370,000 distinct CDR3 sequences. Specimen: blood T cells: a sorted CD56 or NKG2C T cell subset, CD4+ or CD8+ T cells, or bulk PBMC T cells (not recorded which). All receptors derive from a woman in her forties or fifties in good health.

J is TRBJ2-1 and V is TRBV2; there is no DNA to check the TCRdb D call of TRBD1. The CDR3 is 11 residues long. CDR1 SNHLY and CDR2 FYNNEI come from the germline V gene. CDR3 protein: CASSETLHEFF. The full variable domain, completed using reference TRBV2 and TRBJ2-1, is EPEVTQTPSHQVTQMGQEVILRCVPISNHLYFYWYRQILGQKVEFLVSFYNNEISEKSEIFDDQFSVERPDGSNFTLKIRSTKLEDSAMYFCASSETLHEFFGPGTRLTVL.

V is TRBV5-1 and J is TRBJ2-3. In germline, CDR1 is SGHRS, CDR2 YFSETQ. The CDR3 extends over 14 amino acids. Here the CDR3 reads CASTLDRGADTQYF.

The chain recombines TRBV20-1 with TRBJ2-1; with no DNA, the TCRdb D assignment of TRBD1 cannot be verified. The CDR3 is made up of 14 amino acids. Germline V gene lookup returns CDR1 DFQATT and CDR2 SNEGSKA (reference sequence). CDR3 sequence reads: CSARDRDGTNEQFF.

The chain combines TRBV20-1 with TRBJ2-5; the D call from TCRdb, TRBD1, cannot be confirmed without DNA. Germline values: CDR1 DFQATT, CDR2 SNEGSKA (reference sequence). The CDR3 has 12 amino acids. The CDR3 is CSAARGDRTQYF.

The chain combines TRBV9 with TRBJ2-7; TCRdb designates TRBD1, a call that cannot be tested without DNA. This CDR3 is built from 14 residues. Per germline, CDR1 SGDLS and CDR2 YYNGEE. The CDR3 is CASSHREGFYEQYF.

The V call is TRBV12-3 or TRBV12-4, the J call TRBJ2-3; TCRdb outputs TRBD2, but without DNA this stays unchecked. The length of the CDR3 is 15 residues. CDR3 sequence: CASSPQRNPTDTQYF.

The chain carries TRBV29-1 and TRBJ2-2; TCRdb's D gene call, TRBD2, goes unchecked for lack of DNA. The CDR3 runs 15 residues. CDR1 and CDR2 from the germline V gene are SQVTM and ANQGSEA. The CDR3 region is CSVATRLAGDGELFF.

The V gene is TRBV7-2, the J gene TRBJ2-1; TCRdb's D call, TRBD2, is unchecked because there is no DNA. Germline loops: CDR1 SGHTA, CDR2 FQGNSA. The CDR3 is made up of 15 amino acids. CDR3 loop: CASSATGGGYNEQFF. Full variable domain (remainder filled in from reference TRBV7-2 and TRBJ2-1): GAGVSQSPSNKVTEKGKDVELRCDPISGHTALYWYRQSLGQGLEFLIYFQGNSAPDKSGLPSDRFSAERTGGSVSTLTIQRTQQEDSAVYLCASSATGGGYNEQFFGPGTRLTVL.

The V call is TRBV20-1, the J call TRBJ2-1; TCRdb's D call of TRBD1 is untestable without DNA. The CDR3 contains 13 residues. Germline loops: CDR1 DFQATT, CDR2 SNEGSKA (reference sequence). The CDR3 is CSAITGGHYEQFF.

The gene calls are TRBV5-1 and TRBJ2-3. This CDR3 spans 12 amino acids. Germline V gene lookup returns CDR1 SGHRS and CDR2 YFSETQ. CDR3 protein: CASSRKQDTQYF.

The chain joins TRBV10-1 to TRBJ2-5; the D call from TCRdb, TRBD1, cannot be confirmed without DNA. Germline CDR1 is WNHNN and CDR2 is SYGVQD (reference sequence). The CDR3 covers 13 residues. The CDR3 is CASSESRRGTQYF.

V and J are TRBV7-9 and TRBJ2-3; TCRdb's D call of TRBD1 is untestable without DNA. The CDR3 length is 17 residues. The germline CDR1 and CDR2 sequences are SEHNR and FQNEAQ (reference sequence). CDR3 loop: CASSLTAGPPSTDTQYF.

The chain links TRBV5-1 to TRBJ2-2. The CDR3 is made up of 14 amino acids. From germline, CDR1 is SGHRS and CDR2 YFSETQ. The CDR3 spells CASNFEYNTGELFF.

The chain joins TRBV11-2 to TRBJ2-2. The CDR3 spans 17 residues. Germline V gene lookup returns CDR1 SGHAT and CDR2 FQNNGV. The CDR3 protein is CASSFLDAGGYTGELFF.

The chain employs TRBV6-5 and TRBJ1-3; TCRdb designates TRBD1, a call that cannot be tested without DNA. The CDR3 totals 15 residues. CDR1 is MNHEY and CDR2 is SVGAGI in the germline V gene. The CDR3 loop reads CASSGDRGVRNTIYF.

The CDR3: CASVPGQVGHEQYF. The chain links TRBV28 to TRBJ2-7; TCRdb reports TRBD1, a call that lacks DNA to check it against. Germline V gives CDR1 MDHEN, CDR2 SYDVKM. The CDR3 totals 14 residues.

The chain carries TRBV12-3 or TRBV12-4 and TRBJ2-1; TCRdb proposes TRBD2, but this gene call is untestable without DNA. The CDR3 loop spans 15 amino acids. CDR3 sequence reads: CASSPGTSGSHEQFF.

The genes are TRBV20-1 and TRBJ2-3; there is no DNA to check the TCRdb D call of TRBD2. CDR1 and CDR2 from the germline V gene are DFQATT and SNEGSKA (reference sequence). This CDR3 is built from 14 residues. The CDR3 protein is CSARDGREYDTQYF.

The chain has TRBV29-1 and TRBJ2-3; TCRdb designates TRBD1, a call that cannot be tested without DNA. This CDR3 region has 12 residues. From germline, CDR1 is SQVTM and CDR2 ANQGSEA. This CDR3 reads CSVVKGQDTQYF.